Sequencing of this TCR beta chain was carried out in a study of OX40 agonist ivuxolimab in advanced cancers. Turning to the study itself: Therapy given before enrollment (anti-PD-1, anti-PD-L1 or anti-CTLA-4) was allowed, and 40% had some.

The method was immunoSEQ multiplex PCR; TCRdb's version includes in-frame clones alone and lacks a portion of them. The data contain approximately 69,000 clones, around 88% of them seen just once; the ten biggest clones take up approximately 2.8%. There are 12 residues in the CDR3. Per the germline V gene, CDR1 is SGHVS and CDR2 is FNYEAQ. The J segment lost 7 bases and the V segment lost 3 bases, leaving 2 bases of the junction unmatched. The sampling schedule covered blood at baseline, cycle 4 day 1, and cycle 7 day 1. Sequences were derived from CD4+ or CD8+ T cells sorted from blood, sampled in a trial of the OX40 agonist ivuxolimab. The chain uses TRBV7-6 and TRBJ2-7; 8 bases line up with TRBD2. This clonotype was sampled from an adult with an advanced solid tumor such as melanoma, head and neck, liver or kidney cancer. This chain's CDR3 is CASSLAGGEQYF. For the CDR3, the DNA is TGTGCCAGCAGCTTGGCGGGAGGTGAGCAGTACTTC.